This is a list of T cell receptor beta chains from one sample in a study of blood T cell repertoires in COVID-19. Measured with immunoSEQ multiplex PCR; TCRdb has only the in-frame clones, and not every one. The repertoire holds about 140,000 clones, with roughly 89% as singletons. Sequenced input: peripheral blood. These receptors originate from a human donor in a cohort sampled during active COVID-19. Each CDR3 is given with its conserved first and last residue. D genes are given only for firm matches. For some rows the clone size is stated as once, few or many, or as a class when expanded; others skip it.

abundance,v_gene,d_gene,j_gene,CDR3nt,CDR3aa
NA,TRBV2,TRBD1,TRBJ2-2,TGTGCCAGCAGGTTCCAGGGGGCAAACACCGGGGAGCTGTTTTTT,CASRFQGANTGELFF
NA,TRBV14,TRBD1,TRBJ2-2,TGTGCCAGCAGCTTCCGGACAGGGTCTAACACCGGGGAGCTGTTTTTT,CASSFRTGSNTGELFF
NA,TRBV7-6,TRBD2,TRBJ2-2,TGTGCCAGCAGCTCGACCGGGGGGGCGGGGGACACCGGGGAGCTGTTTTTT,CASSSTGGAGDTGELFF
NA,TRBV5-4,NA,TRBJ2-5,TGTGCCAGCAGCTTGATGGGGGCGGAGACCCAGTACTTC,CASSLMGAETQYF
NA,TRBV11-2,TRBD2,TRBJ2-3,TGTGCCAGCAGCTTAACAGCGGGGACAGATACGCAGTATTTT,CASSLTAGTDTQYF
few,TRBV5-1,NA,TRBJ2-5,TGCGCCAGCAGCCGGGAAATTCAAGAGACCCAGTACTTC,CASSREIQETQYF
NA,TRBV4-3,NA,TRBJ2-2,TGCGCCAGCAGCCAAGATCGAGTATCGAACACCGGGGAGCTGTTTTTT,CASSQDRVSNTGELFF
once,TRBV5-8,TRBD2,TRBJ2-7,TGTGCCAGCAGCTTGAGGCAGGCGGGGGGGCAGTACTTC,CASSLRQAGGQYF
few,TRBV3-1/TRBV3-2,TRBD1,TRBJ2-7,TGTGCCAGCAGCCAAGTGCCGGACAGGCCCTACGAGCAGTACTTC,CASSQVPDRPYEQYF
NA,TRBV4-1,TRBD1,TRBJ1-3,TGCGCCAGCAGCCAAGTAAATGGACAGGGGAGGAGAAACACCATATATTTT,CASSQVNGQGRRNTIYF
NA,TRBV19,TRBD1,TRBJ2-3,TGTGCCAGTAGTGGACAGGGTCGAGTGGATACGCAGTATTTT,CASSGQGRVDTQYF
NA,TRBV30,NA,TRBJ2-7,TGTGCCTGGAGTGTTCCTGGACAGCCTTACGAGCAGTACTTC,CAWSVPGQPYEQYF
NA,TRBV21-1,NA,TRBJ2-1,TGTGCCAGCAGCAACGGCGGGGGAACCTACAATGAGCAGTTCTTC,CASSNGGGTYNEQFF
NA,TRBV13,NA,TRBJ1-3,TGTGCCAGCAGCTCAGCAGGCAGCATCTCTGGAAACACCATATATTTT,CASSSAGSISGNTIYF
NA,TRBV9,TRBD1,TRBJ2-7,TGTGCCAGCAGCGCCGGACAGGGAAACGAGCAGTACTTC,CASSAGQGNEQYF
NA,TRBV10-3,NA,TRBJ1-6,TGTGCCATCACCGACAATTCCGATTCACCCCTCCACTTT,CAITDNSDSPLHF
NA,TRBV5-6,TRBD1,TRBJ1-5,TGTGCCAGCAGCTTGCAGAGGCAGGGGGTGCCCCAGCATTTT,CASSLQRQGVPQHF
NA,TRBV10-3,NA,TRBJ2-5,TGTGCCATCAGTGAGCAGGGAAACCAAGAGACCCAGTACTTC,CAISEQGNQETQYF
NA,TRBV19,NA,TRBJ1-5,TGTGCCAGTAGTCCCTCTCGGGTTCAGCCCCAGCATTTT,CASSPSRVQPQHF
once,TRBV14,TRBD1,TRBJ2-7,TGTGCCAGCAGCGCCCGACAGGGGAGAGCCTACGAGCAGTACTTC,CASSARQGRAYEQYF
NA,TRBV5-1,TRBD1,TRBJ2-3,TGCGCCAGCAGCTTGGCTGGACAGGGAGATACGCAGTATTTT,CASSLAGQGDTQYF
NA,TRBV5-6,TRBD1,TRBJ1-1,TGTGCCAGCAGCTTGATAGGGACAGGCCTGAACACTGAAGCTTTCTTT,CASSLIGTGLNTEAFF
NA,TRBV6-2/TRBV6-3,TRBD1,TRBJ1-1,TGTGCCAGCAGTTACCTAAATTCTGTCACAGGGGGGGCGACGGCTTTCTTT,CASSYLNSVTGGATAFF
NA,TRBV30,NA,TRBJ1-5,TGTGCCTGGAGTGTCCCAGGGATAGCAAATCAGCCCCAGCATTTT,CAWSVPGIANQPQHF
NA,TRBV29-1,TRBD1,TRBJ2-3,TGCAGCTTCACACAGGGGGCGACGGATACGCAGTATTTT,CSFTQGATDTQYF
NA,TRBV6-5,TRBD1,TRBJ1-4,TGTGCCAGCGACAGGGTTCCAAGAGAAAAACTGTTTTTT,CASDRVPREKLFF
NA,TRBV29-1,NA,TRBJ2-2,TGCAGCGGCCGACAGGAAAAAAACACCGGGGAGCTGTTTTTT,CSGRQEKNTGELFF
NA,TRBV3-1/TRBV3-2,NA,TRBJ2-6,TGTGCCAGCAAGGGGGTACAGAAGAACTCTGGGGCCAACGTCCTGACTTTC,CASKGVQKNSGANVLTF
NA,TRBV15,TRBD1,TRBJ2-3,TGTGCCACCAGCAGAGGACAGGGGGCCGGTAATACGCAGTATTTT,CATSRGQGAGNTQYF
NA,TRBV6-5,NA,TRBJ1-1,TGTGCCAGCAGTTCTGGAGGACAGACTGAAGCTTTCTTT,CASSSGGQTEAFF
NA,TRBV19,TRBD2,TRBJ2-5,TGTGCCAGTAGTATGGAGTCTAGCGGGGGAGAAGAGACCCAGTACTTC,CASSMESSGGEETQYF
NA,TRBV7-6,NA,TRBJ1-3,TGTGCCAGCAGCCTGAGCATCAGCGGCGACACCATATATTTT,CASSLSISGDTIYF
NA,TRBV27,TRBD1,TRBJ2-7,TGTGCCAGCAGTTTTCGGACAGGGTACGAGCAGTACTTC,CASSFRTGYEQYF
once,TRBV4-1,NA,TRBJ2-5,TGCGCCAGCAGCGACGTGGGCGGGCACAAGACCCAGTACTTC,CASSDVGGHKTQYF
NA,TRBV6-5,NA,TRBJ1-6,TGTGCCAGCAGTCGACAGGCGGTTTTTAATTCACCCCTCCACTTT,CASSRQAVFNSPLHF
NA,TRBV7-2,NA,TRBJ2-1,TGTGCCAGCAGCGGGGAGTTTAACAATGAGCAGTTCTTC,CASSGEFNNEQFF
NA,TRBV4-2,NA,TRBJ1-6,TGTGCCAGCAGCCAAGATCAAACAGGGATGGATTCACCCCTCCACTTT,CASSQDQTGMDSPLHF
NA,TRBV19,NA,TRBJ2-1,TGTGCCAGTAGTGACAGAAATGAGCAGTTCTTC,CASSDRNEQFF
NA,TRBV9,TRBD1,TRBJ2-1,TGTGCCAGCAGCGCCACAGGGGACTCCTACAATGAGCAGTTCTTC,CASSATGDSYNEQFF
NA,TRBV5-1,TRBD2,TRBJ2-1,TGCGCCAGCAGCTGGACTAGAAACAACAATGAGCAGTTCTTC,CASSWTRNNNEQFF
NA,TRBV7-2,TRBD2,TRBJ2-1,TGTGCCAGCAGCTTAGCCGCTAGCGGGGGAGCCTACAATGAGCAGTTCTTC,CASSLAASGGAYNEQFF
NA,TRBV9,TRBD1,TRBJ1-1,TGTGCCAGCAGCCCACGTCCCGGGACAGGGATGAACACTGAAGCTTTCTTT,CASSPRPGTGMNTEAFF
NA,TRBV7-6,TRBD1,TRBJ1-6,TGTGCCAGCAGCAAGGACCGGGACAGCAATTCACCCCTCCACTTT,CASSKDRDSNSPLHF
NA,TRBV7-2,TRBD2,TRBJ2-1,TGTGCCAGCAGCCGTTCCGGGGGGAGCTCCTACAATGAGCAGTTCTTC,CASSRSGGSSYNEQFF
NA,TRBV7-9,TRBD1,TRBJ1-4,TGTGCCAGCAGCAAAGGACAGGGCCAAGAAAAACTGTTTTTT,CASSKGQGQEKLFF
NA,TRBV5-1,TRBD2,TRBJ2-3,TGCGCCAGCAGTGCCGGGACTAGACCTCTGGGCACAGATACGCAGTATTTT,CASSAGTRPLGTDTQYF
NA,TRBV9,TRBD1,TRBJ1-2,TGTGCCAGCGCGAGATCCGGGACAGGTGACTATGGCTACACCTTC,CASARSGTGDYGYTF
NA,TRBV7-9,NA,TRBJ1-2,TGTGCCAGCAGCTATGTCCGGGCCGGGGACTATGGCTACACCTTC,CASSYVRAGDYGYTF
NA,TRBV6-5,TRBD1,TRBJ1-1,TGTGCCAGCAGAAGGACAGGGTACACTGAAGCTTTCTTT,CASRRTGYTEAFF
NA,TRBV5-1,TRBD1,TRBJ1-1,TGCGCCAGCAGCGGGGGACAGGGTGGGACTGAAGCTTTCTTT,CASSGGQGGTEAFF
NA,TRBV7-9,NA,TRBJ2-3,TGTGCCAGCATGCGGGGCGTAGATACGCAGTATTTT,CASMRGVDTQYF
NA,TRBV7-2,NA,TRBJ2-1,TGTGCCAGCAGCCCCCGGCAGCGAAGTGAGCAGTTCTTC,CASSPRQRSEQFF
NA,TRBV21-1,NA,TRBJ2-2,TGTGCCAGCAGCAAGGGTAGGACAGCGAACACCGGGGAGCTGTTTTTT,CASSKGRTANTGELFF
once,TRBV5-1,NA,TRBJ2-6,TGCGCCAGCAGCTCTACAGGGACTGGGGCCAACGTCCTGACTTTC,CASSSTGTGANVLTF
NA,TRBV19,NA,TRBJ2-5,TGTGCCAGTAGTATAAGGGGCGGAGGGGAGACCCAGTACTTC,CASSIRGGGETQYF
NA,TRBV7-2,NA,TRBJ2-5,TGTGCCAGCAGCGTCACAAACCAAGAGACCCAGTACTTC,CASSVTNQETQYF
NA,TRBV7-2,NA,TRBJ1-2,TGTGCCAGCAGCTTAAACACCCTCCCAATCTATGGCTACACCTTC,CASSLNTLPIYGYTF
few,TRBV29-1,NA,TRBJ1-2,TGCAGCGTTGAAGGTGGCATTCCAGGTGGCTACACCTTC,CSVEGGIPGGYTF
NA,TRBV7-9,TRBD1,TRBJ1-6,TGTGCCAGCAGGGACACAGGGGGCTATTCACCCCTCCACTTT,CASRDTGGYSPLHF
NA,TRBV18,TRBD1,TRBJ1-2,TGTGCCAGCTCACCCCTCAAGACAGGGATCTATGGCTACACCTTC,CASSPLKTGIYGYTF